A single sample gave rise to the 22 T cell receptor beta chains below, sequenced in a study of T cell responses to AZD1222 COVID-19 vaccine. Here immunoSEQ multiplex PCR was the method, and the copy in TCRdb shows in-frame clones only, minus some. Altogether over 120,000 clones are present, nearly 90% being singletons, with the ten largest covering about 5%. The sequencing here drew on peripheral blood, taken 28 days after the second dose of the MenACWY control vaccine. The source of these receptors is an adult who received the MenACWY meningococcal vaccine as a control.

The genes are TRBV18 and TRBJ2-5; no definite D call. Trimming cost V 4 bases and J 4 bases, with 16 bases left between them. Germline CDR1 KGHSH, CDR2 LQKENI. The CDR3 length is 15 residues. In nucleotides, the CDR3 is TGTGCCAGCTCACAAAGAGAGCAGGCTGGAGAGACCCAGTACTTC. Residues: CASSQREQAGETQYF.

The chain uses TRBV4-1 and TRBJ1-6; tentatively, D is TRBD1 (5 bases). Between the trimmed V and J ends, which lost 5 bases and 5 bases, there was a span of 19 bases. The CDR3 runs to 17 residues. The germline gives CDR1 MGHRA, CDR2 YSYEKL. The CDR3 protein is CASSARGISRDNSPLHF. CDR3 bases: TGCGCCAGCAGCGCCCGGGGGATCAGTCGGGATAATTCACCCCTCCACTTT.

This chain uses TRBV4-2 with TRBJ2-7; 13 bases are a match to TRBD2. Germline-derived CDR1 and CDR2 are LGHNA and YNFKEQ. The CDR3 is made up of 16 amino acids. The J segment lost 3 bases and the V segment lost 4 bases, leaving 6 bases of the junction unmatched. The CDR3 here is CASSRGLAGVYYEQYF. CDR3 nucleotide sequence: TGTGCCAGCAGCCGTGGACTAGCGGGAGTCTACTACGAGCAGTACTTC.

The chain couples TRBV28 to TRBJ2-7; 11 nucleotides match TRBD1. Germline CDR1 MDHEN, CDR2 SYDVKM. The CDR3 covers 15 residues. The J segment lost 7 bases and the V segment lost 6 bases, leaving 11 bases of the junction unmatched. CDR3 sequence reads: CASRGIRDRGDEQYF. CDR3 nucleotides: TGTGCCAGCAGGGGGATCCGGGACAGGGGGGATGAGCAGTACTTC.

The J gene is TRBJ2-3, the V gene TRBV7-2; a weak D match, TRBD2 (6 bases). Germline V CDR1 and CDR2: SGHTA, FQGNSA. CDR3 size: 15 residues. Trimming took off 4 bases at V and 3 bases at J, with 14 bases between the two ends. Here the CDR3 reads CASSYRGATTDTQYF. Written as DNA, the CDR3 is TGTGCCAGCAGCTACCGCGGGGCGACGACAGATACGCAGTATTTT. The full variable domain, with the rest looked up from reference TRBV7-2 and TRBJ2-3, is GAGVSQSPSNKVTEKGKDVELRCDPISGHTALYWYRQSLGQGLEFLIYFQGNSAPDKSGLPSDRFSAERTGGSVSTLTIQRTQQEDSAVYLCASSYRGATTDTQYFGPGTRLTVL.

Only one count was recorded for this clone. The chain carries TRBV5-5 and TRBJ2-2, with D unclear. Trimming stripped 0 bases from V and 2 bases from J, with 5 bases between. This CDR3 is 14 amino acids long. Germline CDR1 SGHKS, CDR2 YYEKEE (reference sequence). CDR3: CASSLGRNTGELFF. DNA of the CDR3: TGTGCCAGCAGCTTGGGGAGAAACACCGGGGAGCTGTTTTTT. The complete variable domain, with remaining parts taken from reference TRBV5-5 and TRBJ2-2, reads DAGVTQSPTHLIKTRGQQVTLRCSPISGHKSVSWYQQVLGQGPQFIFQYYEKEERGRGNFPDRFSARQFPNYSSELNVNALLLGDSALYLCASSLGRNTGELFFGEGSRLTVL.

This clone has a handful of counts. The rearrangement uses TRBV18 and TRBJ2-1; 7 bases are shared with TRBD2. The junction had 7 bases not matched to a gene; V was cut back by 1 base and J by 7 bases. This CDR3 region has 15 residues. Germline CDR1 is KGHSH and CDR2 is LQKENI. In DNA, the CDR3 is TGTGCCAGCTCACCACGGGGGGGAGTTCTTAATGAGCAGTTCTTC. The encoded protein is CASSPRGGVLNEQFF. Complete variable domain (other parts from reference TRBV18 and TRBJ2-1): NAGVMQNPRHLVRRRGQEARLRCSPMKGHSHVYWYRQLPEEGLKFMVYLQKENIIDESGMPKERFSAEFPKEGPSILRIQQVVRGDSAAYFCASSPRGGVLNEQFFGPGTRLTVL.

This chain uses TRBV11-2 with TRBJ1-1; 10 bases are a match to TRBD1. CDR1 is SGHAT and CDR2 is FQNNGV in the germline V gene. V was clipped by 8 bases and J by 4 bases; unmatched bases: 10. This CDR3 contains 15 residues. This CDR3 is CASRETGGATTEAFF. The CDR3 bases are TGTGCCAGCCGCGAGACAGGGGGCGCGACCACTGAAGCTTTCTTT. Based on the CDR3 plus reference TRBV11-2 and TRBJ1-1, the full variable domain is EAGVAQSPRYKIIEKRQSVAFWCNPISGHATLYWYQQILGQGPKLLIQFQNNGVVDDSQLPKDRFSAERLKGVDSTLKIQPAKLEDSAVYLCASRETGGATTEAFFGQGTRLTVV.

The count of this clone is one. The V call is TRBV11-1, the J call TRBJ2-5; TRBD2 aligns across 7 bases. Germline V lookup: CDR1 SGHAT, CDR2 FQDESV (reference sequence). V trimming: 5 bases; J trimming: 4 bases; junction bases outside the gene matches: 13. CDR3 size: 16 residues. The CDR3 region has the DNA TGTGCCAGCAGCCTACCGTTCGGCGGGAGATCAGAGACCCAGTACTTC. Translated: CASSLPFGGRSETQYF.

The chain joins TRBV6-5 to TRBJ1-4; D is unresolved. Germline V gene data show CDR1 as MNHEY and CDR2 as SVGAGI. The V and J ends lost 4 bases and 4 bases respectively, with 10 bases between them. The CDR3 is 14 residues long. CDR3 sequence reads: CASSSGAYNEKLFF. CDR3 sequence (DNA): TGTGCCAGCAGTTCAGGTGCTTATAATGAAAAACTGTTTTTT.

This clone has only a few counts. This rearrangement joins TRBV6-2 or TRBV6-3 to TRBJ1-1, with D possibly being TRBD1 (6 bases). The V and J ends lost 5 bases and 4 bases respectively, with 14 bases between them. The CDR3 runs to 14 residues. Germline CDR1 and CDR2: MNHEY and SVGEGT. CDR3 sequence reads: CASSPTTGRTEAFF. The CDR3 nucleotides are TGTGCCAGCAGTCCCACGACAGGACGCACTGAAGCTTTCTTT.

This chain links TRBV11-3 with TRBJ1-2; TRBD1 is a possible D gene (6 bases). V gave up 5 bases and J gave up 4 bases, with 14 bases separating them. Germline V gene data show CDR1 as SGHNT and CDR2 as YENEEA. The CDR3 loop spans 14 amino acids. CDR3 coding DNA: TGTGCCAGCAGCCCTGGAGGGGGGGGCTATGGCTACACCTTC. Amino acid sequence: CASSPGGGGYGYTF.

This chain connects TRBV7-9 to TRBJ1-2; 8 bases are a match to TRBD1. CDR1 is SEHNR, CDR2 FQNEAQ, per germline (reference sequence). The CDR3 runs 14 residues. J lost 8 bases, V lost 0 bases, and 5 bases had no gene match. The DNA for the CDR3 is TGTGCCAGCAGCTTAGCGGGACAGGTCGGAGGCTACACCTTC. It translates to CASSLAGQVGGYTF.

The chain joins TRBV7-3 to TRBJ2-2; possibly TRBD2 for D (5 bases). The germline V gene encodes CDR1 SGHTA and CDR2 FQGTGA. The V gene lost 4 bases and the J gene lost 2 bases, with 17 bases spanning the gap. The CDR3 is 17 amino acids. The CDR3 region has the DNA TGTGCCAGCAGCTCCTCCCGAGGTAGCGCAAACACCGGGGAGCTGTTTTTT. This codes for CASSSSRGSANTGELFF.

This chain links TRBV24-1 with TRBJ2-3; D is unresolved. Deletions cut 5 bases from V and 0 bases from J, with 8 bases between. CDR1 and CDR2 (germline): KGHDR, SFDVKD. The CDR3 extends over 14 amino acids. The CDR3 is CATSGEDSTDTQYF. In nucleotides, the CDR3 is TGTGCCACCAGTGGCGAGGATAGCACAGATACGCAGTATTTT.

This clone was counted a few times. The gene calls are TRBV11-3 and TRBJ2-2, with 10 bases aligning to TRBD2. This CDR3 spans 17 amino acids. The ends lost 4 bases at V and 0 bases at J; junction bases unmatched: 5. Germline CDR1 SGHNT, CDR2 YENEEA. Here the CDR3 reads CASSSFGLAANTGELFF. CDR3 bases: TGTGCCAGCAGCTCCTTTGGACTAGCGGCGAACACCGGGGAGCTGTTTTTT. Supplemented by reference TRBV11-3 and TRBJ2-2, the full variable domain reads EAGVVQSPRYKIIEKKQPVAFWCNPISGHNTLYWYLQNLGQGPELLIRYENEEAVDDSQLPKDRFSAERLKGVDSTLKIQPAELGDSAVYLCASSSFGLAANTGELFFGEGSRLTVL.

The genes are TRBV24-1 and TRBJ2-1; 14 bases are a match to TRBD2. The CDR3 is 16 amino acids. Trimming cost V 2 bases and J 9 bases; bases outside gene matches: 5. CDR1 and CDR2 from the germline V gene are KGHDR and SFDVKD. The DNA for the CDR3 is TGTGCCACCAGTGATTCCGGGACTAGCGGGGGTTTTGAGCAGTTCTTC. It encodes CATSDSGTSGGFEQFF.

This rearrangement joins TRBV18 to TRBJ1-1; the D is unclear. Germline lookup yields CDR1 KGHSH and CDR2 LQKENI. The ends were cut back, 5 bases at V and 1 base at J, with 11 bases in the middle. The CDR3 is made up of 14 amino acids. The CDR3 region has the DNA TGTGCCAGCTCAGCGACCGTCACGAACACTGAAGCTTTCTTT. Translated, it gives CASSATVTNTEAFF.

The CDR3 reads CASSFIGLGQPQHF. For the CDR3, the DNA is TGTGCCAGCAGTTTTATAGGGTTAGGGCAGCCCCAGCATTTT. The chain recombines TRBV27 with TRBJ1-5; D gene unclear. The V end lost 3 bases, the J end lost 7 bases, and 13 bases lay between the germline ends. Looked up from germline, CDR1 is MNHEY and CDR2 is SMNVEV (reference sequence). This CDR3 is 14 amino acids long.

A few counts support this clone. The CDR3 DNA reads as TGTGCCAGCAGCTTAAAGGTGGGCAGTTACAATCAGCCCCAGCATTTT. Its protein product is CASSLKVGSYNQPQHF. The chain has TRBV7-9 and TRBJ1-5; D unclear. The CDR3 spans 16 residues. Germline V CDR1 and CDR2: SEHNR, FQNEAQ (reference sequence). The V gene lost 2 bases and the J gene lost 3 bases, with 14 bases spanning the gap.

The gene calls are TRBV28 and TRBJ1-5; D unclear. Trimming cost V 7 bases and J 1 base, with 11 bases left between them. Germline CDR1 and CDR2: MDHEN and SYDVKM. CDR3 length equals 14 residues. The CDR3: CASIVGWSNQPQHF. As DNA, the CDR3 is TGTGCCAGCATTGTCGGATGGAGCAATCAGCCCCAGCATTTT.

This rearrangement joins TRBV24-1 to TRBJ1-1; D remains ambiguous. Germline CDR1 is KGHDR and CDR2 is SFDVKD. With 4 bases removed from V and 7 bases from J, the gap between germline ends came to 18 bases. The CDR3 spans 15 residues. CDR3 nucleotides: TGTGCCACCAGTGACTCCACGGGGAGGGCCAGTGAAGCTTTCTTT. The encoded protein is CATSDSTGRASEAFF.